The following is a T cell receptor beta chain sequence with its context. CDR1 is MGHDK and CDR2 is SYGVNS in the germline V gene. This CDR3 has 15 residues. V was shortened by 0 bases and J by 0 bases, with 8 bases between the two germline ends. This record comes from a study of blood T cells in healthy people across ages. Donors were systemically healthy Caucasian individuals from Russia aged roughly 6 to 95 years. Samples had at least 7 million PBMCs isolated from them. At least 5.5 micrograms of total RNA were extracted per sample. It was with a sample-barcoded 5' primer and a J-beta primer mix that a second PCR of about 6 to 12 cycles was run. Using its own MiXCR run on the 5' RACE reads, TCRdb lists one record per CDR3 protein. Of 1,500,000 or so distinct CDR3 sequences in the sample, 35% to 45% were seen once.

This sequence joins TRBV25-1 and TRBJ1-2; D unresolved. Specimen: blood. This clonotype was obtained from a woman between 18 and 30 years old in good health. The CDR3 bases are TGTGCCAGCAGTGAATACAGCCCTGCTAACTATGGCTACACCTTC. Protein product: CASSEYSPANYGYTF.